This TCR beta chain was captured in a study of blood T cell repertoires in COVID-19. Method: immunoSEQ multiplex PCR; TCRdb's copy keeps in-frame clones and lacks some. The table has under 250,000 clones, 60% to 85% seen once. The V gene lost 1 base and the J gene lost 2 bases, with 11 bases spanning the gap. The CDR3 sequence is 15 residues long. Germline loops: CDR1 SGHTA, CDR2 FQGNSA. This chain connects TRBV7-2 to TRBJ2-5; D is uncertain. The sequencing input was peripheral blood. The sequence was collected from a woman aged 70-85 years with acute or convalescent COVID-19. CDR3 nucleotides: TGTGCCAGCAGCTTAGATTCGACTGAACAAGAGACCCAGTACTTC. Encoded protein: CASSLDSTEQETQYF.